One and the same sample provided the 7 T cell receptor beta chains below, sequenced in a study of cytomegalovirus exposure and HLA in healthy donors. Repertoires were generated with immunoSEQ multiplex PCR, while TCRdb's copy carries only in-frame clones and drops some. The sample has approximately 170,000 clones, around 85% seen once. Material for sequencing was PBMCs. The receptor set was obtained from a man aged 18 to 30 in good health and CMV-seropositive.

The CDR3 spells CASSLSGDNSPLHF. The CDR3, as DNA: TGCGCCAGCAGCTTGTCCGGTGATAATTCACCCCTCCACTTT. This chain connects TRBV5-1 to TRBJ1-6; D ambiguous. Germline V gene lookup returns CDR1 SGHRS and CDR2 YFSETQ. The CDR3 runs to 14 residues. The V end was cut by 1 base, the J end by 5 bases, with 7 bases between.

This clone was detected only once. The CDR3 loop reads CASSQELAGTQETQYF. DNA of the CDR3: TGCGCCAGCAGCCAAGAACTAGCGGGGACCCAAGAGACCCAGTACTTC. J is TRBJ2-5 and V is TRBV4-1, with 10 positions matching TRBD2. The CDR3 loop spans 16 amino acids. Germline CDR1 MGHRA, CDR2 YSYEKL. After removal of 0 bases from V and 1 base from J, the junction contained 2 bases not matched to a gene.

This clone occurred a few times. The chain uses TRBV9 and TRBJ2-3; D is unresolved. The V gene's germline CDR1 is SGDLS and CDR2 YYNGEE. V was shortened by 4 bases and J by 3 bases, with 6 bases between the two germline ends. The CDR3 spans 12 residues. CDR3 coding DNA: TGTGCCAGCAGCCAGATGACAGATACGCAGTATTTT. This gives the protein CASSQMTDTQYF.

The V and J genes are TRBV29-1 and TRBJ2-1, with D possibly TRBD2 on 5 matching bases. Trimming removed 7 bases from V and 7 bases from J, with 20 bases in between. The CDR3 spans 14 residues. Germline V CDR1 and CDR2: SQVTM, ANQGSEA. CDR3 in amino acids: CSARSGRRVNEQFF. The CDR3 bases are TGCAGCGCCCGATCTGGAAGGCGGGTGAATGAGCAGTTCTTC.

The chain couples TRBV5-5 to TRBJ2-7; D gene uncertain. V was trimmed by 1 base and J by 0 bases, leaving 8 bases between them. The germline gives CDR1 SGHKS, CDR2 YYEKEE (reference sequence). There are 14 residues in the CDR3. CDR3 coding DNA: TGTGCCAGCAGCTTGACTGCTAGCTCCTACGAGCAGTACTTC. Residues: CASSLTASSYEQYF.

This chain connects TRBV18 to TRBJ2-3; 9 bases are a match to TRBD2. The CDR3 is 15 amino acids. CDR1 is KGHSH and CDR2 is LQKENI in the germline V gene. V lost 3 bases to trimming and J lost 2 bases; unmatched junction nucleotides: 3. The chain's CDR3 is CASSPLAGITDTQYF. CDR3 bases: TGTGCCAGCTCACCCCTAGCGGGGATCACAGATACGCAGTATTTT.

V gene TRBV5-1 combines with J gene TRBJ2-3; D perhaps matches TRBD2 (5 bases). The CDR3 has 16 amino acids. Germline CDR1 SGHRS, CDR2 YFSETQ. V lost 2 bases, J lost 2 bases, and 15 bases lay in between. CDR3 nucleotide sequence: TGCGCCAGCAGCTTCGCGGCGGGTCCCGCCACAGATACGCAGTATTTT. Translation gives CASSFAAGPATDTQYF.